The 6 T cell receptor beta chains below all came from one sample that was sequenced in a study of T cell responses to AZD1222 COVID-19 vaccine (dated by TCRdb to the early 2020s). The library was produced with the immunoSEQ multiplex PCR assay. Held by TCRdb, this immuneACCESS table contains in-frame sequences only and omits some clones. Under half of the omission traces to an unresolved V gene where checked; the cause of the rest is unknown. The sample table shows 60,000 or so clones, and approximately 82% are seen once. The ten most abundant clones make up around 20% of the sample. Explained via the paper, the time point label denotes: baseline before first vaccination. The sequencing here drew on peripheral blood, taken on day 0 of AZD1222 vaccination. Receptor source: an adult in good health.

The rearrangement uses TRBV6-5 and TRBJ2-3, with unresolved D. The CDR3 covers 14 residues. Trimming cost V 6 bases and J 1 base, with 11 bases left between them. Germline loops: CDR1 MNHEY, CDR2 SVGAGI. CDR3 bases: TGTGCCAGCAGGACCATCGGGCGCACAGATACGCAGTATTTT. It specifies CASRTIGRTDTQYF.

The gene calls are TRBV19 and TRBJ2-1, with D hard to call. Germline loops: CDR1 LNHDA, CDR2 SQIVND (reference sequence). Trimming shortened V by 1 base and J by 10 bases, and 5 bases separated the two germline ends. The CDR3 contains 11 residues. CDR3 nucleotides: TGTGCCAGTAGTATAGGGGGAGAGCAGTTCTTC. Protein sequence: CASSIGGEQFF. Combining the CDR3 with reference TRBV19 and TRBJ2-1 gives the whole variable domain DGGITQSPKYLFRKEGQNVTLSCEQNLNHDAMYWYRQDPGQGLRLIYYSQIVNDFQKGDIAEGYSVSREKKESFPLTVTSAQKNPTAFYLCASSIGGEQFFGPGTRLTVL.

The V and J genes are TRBV7-2 and TRBJ2-7; 10 bases are shared with TRBD1. Per the germline V gene, CDR1 is SGHTA and CDR2 is FQGNSA. The J segment lost 6 bases and the V segment lost 4 bases, leaving 9 bases of the junction unmatched. This CDR3 region has 15 residues. The CDR3 here is CASSSTGTGVPEQYV. The CDR3 nucleotides are TGTGCCAGCAGCTCAACGGGGACAGGGGTTCCCGAGCAGTACGTC.

This clone has just a few counts. This rearrangement joins TRBV12-3 or TRBV12-4 to TRBJ2-3, with D unresolved. The CDR3 is made up of 12 amino acids. With 3 bases removed from V and 7 bases from J, the gap between germline ends came to 8 bases. The CDR3 DNA reads as TGTGCCAGCAGTTTCGGGCGATATACGCAGTATTTT. This sequence encodes CASSFGRYTQYF.

The chain joins TRBV6-5 to TRBJ1-2; 9 nucleotides agree with TRBD1. The germline gives CDR1 MNHEY, CDR2 SVGAGI. V was clipped by 6 bases and J by 4 bases; unmatched bases: 6. CDR3 length equals 14 residues. Here the CDR3 DNA reads TGTGCCAGCAGAAGGACAGGGGCTGGCTATGGCTACACCTTC. Its protein product is CASRRTGAGYGYTF.

There are a few counts of this clone. The chain employs TRBV6-2 or TRBV6-3 and TRBJ2-1; 8 nucleotides align to TRBD1. Trimming took 2 bases from V and 15 from J; bases not matched to a gene: 3. Germline-derived CDR1 and CDR2 are MNHEY and SVGEGT. The CDR3 spans 11 residues. CDR3 in DNA: TGTGCCAGCAGTTACCCAGGGGGCGCGTTCTTC. It translates to CASSYPGGAFF.